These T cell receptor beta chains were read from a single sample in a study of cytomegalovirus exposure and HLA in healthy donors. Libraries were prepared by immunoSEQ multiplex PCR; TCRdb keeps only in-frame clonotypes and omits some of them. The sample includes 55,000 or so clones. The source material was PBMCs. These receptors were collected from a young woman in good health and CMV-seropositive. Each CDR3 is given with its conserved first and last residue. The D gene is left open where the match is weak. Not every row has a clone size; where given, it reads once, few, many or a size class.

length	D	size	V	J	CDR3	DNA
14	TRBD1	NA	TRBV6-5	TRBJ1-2	CASRYDRGRYGYTF	TGTGCCAGCAGATACGACAGGGGGAGATATGGCTACACCTTC
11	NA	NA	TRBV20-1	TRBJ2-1	CSARTQNEQFF	TGCAGTGCTAGAACACAAAATGAGCAGTTCTTC
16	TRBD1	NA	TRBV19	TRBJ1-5	CASTIRGQGLNQPQHF	TGTGCCAGTACTATCAGAGGACAGGGACTGAATCAGCCCCAGCATTTT
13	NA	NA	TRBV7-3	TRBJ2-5	CASSLSTRGTQYF	TGTGCCAGCAGCTTAAGTACCAGAGGGACCCAGTACTTC
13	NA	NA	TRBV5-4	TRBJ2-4	CASSLGGVSIQYF	TGTGCCAGCAGCCTGGGCGGGGTTTCCATTCAGTACTTC
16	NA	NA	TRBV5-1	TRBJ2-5	CASSSGTIAERETQYF	TGCGCCAGCAGCTCCGGGACAATCGCCGAACGGGAGACCCAGTACTTC
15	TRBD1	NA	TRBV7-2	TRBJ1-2	CASSLAMTGVYGYTF	TGTGCCAGCAGCTTAGCTATGACAGGGGTCTATGGCTACACCTTC
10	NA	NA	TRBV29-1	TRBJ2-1	CSGRANEQFF	TGCAGCGGGAGGGCCAATGAGCAGTTCTTC
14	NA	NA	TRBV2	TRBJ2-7	CASRTSGVSYEQYF	TGTGCCAGCAGGACCTCCGGGGTTTCCTACGAGCAGTACTTC
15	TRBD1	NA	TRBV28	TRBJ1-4	CASSFRTGRNEKLFF	TGTGCCAGCAGTTTCCGGACAGGTAGAAATGAAAAACTGTTTTTT
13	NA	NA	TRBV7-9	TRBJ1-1	CASSLALGRGAFF	TGTGCCAGCAGCTTGGCCTTAGGCAGGGGAGCTTTCTTT
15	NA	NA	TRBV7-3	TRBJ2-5	CASSLMAGYQETQYF	TGTGCCAGCAGCTTAATGGCGGGATACCAAGAGACCCAGTACTTC
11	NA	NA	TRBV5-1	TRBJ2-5	CASTRGETQYF	TGCGCCAGCACCCGAGGAGAGACCCAGTACTTC
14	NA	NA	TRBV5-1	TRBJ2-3	CASSLQGGADTQYF	TGCGCCAGCAGCTTGCAGGGTGGGGCAGATACGCAGTATTTT
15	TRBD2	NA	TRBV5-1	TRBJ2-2	CASSLTGGDTGELFF	TGCGCCAGCAGCTTGACCGGGGGGGACACCGGGGAGCTGTTTTTT
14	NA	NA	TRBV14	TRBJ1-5	CASSQQGSNQPQHF	TGTGCCAGCAGCCAACAGGGTAGCAATCAGCCCCAGCATTTT
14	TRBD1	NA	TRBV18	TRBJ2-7	CASSPRQGMSEQYF	TGTGCCAGCTCACCACGACAGGGGATGTCCGAGCAGTACTTC
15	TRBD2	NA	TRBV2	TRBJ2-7	CASTGLAGPGGEQYF	TGTGCCAGCACTGGACTAGCGGGACCCGGGGGGGAGCAGTACTTC
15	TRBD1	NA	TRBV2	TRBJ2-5	CASRTHRGLEETQYF	TGTGCCAGCAGGACCCACAGGGGGCTTGAAGAGACCCAGTACTTC
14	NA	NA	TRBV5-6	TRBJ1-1	CASSPAGSGTEAFF	TGTGCCAGCAGCCCTGCAGGGTCGGGCACTGAAGCTTTCTTT
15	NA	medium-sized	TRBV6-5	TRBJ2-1	CASSLSASSYNEQFF	TGTGCCAGCAGTTTGAGCGCGAGCTCCTACAATGAGCAGTTCTTC
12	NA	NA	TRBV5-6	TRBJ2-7	CASSLEGYEQYF	TGTGCCAGCAGCTTGGAGGGGTACGAGCAGTACTTC